One sample yielded the 27 T cell receptor beta chains listed below, sequenced in a study of circulating and synovial CD4+ cells in juvenile arthritis. The table came from immunoSEQ multiplex PCR; TCRdb's copy has only in-frame clones and leaves some out. The table shows around 32,000 clones, with roughly 96% occurring only once. The sequenced sample was CD4+ T cells from blood. The receptors derive from a human donor with juvenile idiopathic arthritis.

This chain links TRBV6-1 with TRBJ2-1; D might be TRBD2 (5 bases). Germline lookup yields CDR1 MNHNS and CDR2 SASEGT. V was shortened by 3 bases and J by 4 bases, with 13 bases between the two germline ends. There are 15 residues in the CDR3. CDR3 residues: CASSEIGGLYNEQFF. The CDR3 region has the DNA TGTGCCAGCAGTGAGATAGGAGGACTTTACAATGAGCAGTTCTTC.

The CDR3 nucleotides are TGCGCCACCTCACCCAGCGGAACCTACGAGCAGTACTTC. Its translation is CATSPSGTYEQYF. V gene TRBV5-1 combines with J gene TRBJ2-7, with TRBD2 as a possible D gene (5 bases). The V gene's germline CDR1 is SGHRS and CDR2 YFSETQ. CDR3 length equals 13 residues. V was trimmed by 9 bases and J by 2 bases, leaving 15 bases between them.

This chain uses TRBV5-1 with TRBJ2-6, with TRBD2 identical over 8 bases. CDR1 is SGHRS and CDR2 is YFSETQ in the germline V gene. The CDR3 is 18 amino acids. V was clipped by 7 bases and J by 2 bases; unmatched bases: 14. The CDR3 DNA is TGCGCCAGCCCCCCCGTCCCGGGGGGGAGGGCTGGGGCCAACGTCCTGACTTTC. Translation gives CASPPVPGGRAGANVLTF.

The CDR3 region has the DNA TGTGCCAGTAGTGCCCGGAGCACTGAAGCTTTCTTT. Amino acids: CASSARSTEAFF. J is TRBJ1-1 and V is TRBV19, with D uncertain. V gave up 5 bases and J gave up 4 bases, with 8 bases separating them. The germline gives CDR1 LNHDA, CDR2 SQIVND (reference sequence). The length of the CDR3 is 12 residues.

As DNA, the CDR3 is TGTGCCAGCACCCCAGCGGGGGGCCCCCGCGAGCAGTACTTC. It specifies CASTPAGGPREQYF. J is TRBJ2-7 and V is TRBV6-6; 9 nucleotides align to TRBD2. Germline assignment: CDR1 MNHNY and CDR2 SVGAGI (reference sequence). CDR3 length: 14 residues. V lost 7 bases to trimming and J lost 6 bases; unmatched junction nucleotides: 10.

The CDR3 DNA reads as TGCGCCAGCAGAGCTAGCGGGACAAACTACGAGCAGTACTTC. It is translated as CASRASGTNYEQYF. The V gene is TRBV5-1, the J gene TRBJ2-7; 9 bases line up with TRBD2. The CDR3 is 14 residues long. With V trimmed by 5 bases and J by 3 bases, 6 bases remained unmatched. CDR1 is SGHRS and CDR2 is YFSETQ in the germline V gene.

The rearrangement joins TRBV27 to TRBJ2-5; 9 bases agree with TRBD1. Germline CDR1 and CDR2: MNHEY and SMNVEV (reference sequence). J lost 2 bases, V lost 6 bases, and 1 base had no gene match. The CDR3 length is 13 residues. In DNA, the CDR3 is TGTGCCAGCAGGGGACAGGGACAAGAGACCCAGTACTTC. Protein sequence: CASRGQGQETQYF.

The chain has TRBV2 and TRBJ2-3; no firm D call. Trimming pared 3 bases from V and 0 bases from J, leaving 4 bases between. The germline V gene has CDR1 SNHLY and CDR2 FYNNEI. The CDR3 spans 13 residues. CDR3 sequence (DNA): TGTGCCAGCAGTGAGGCTAGCACAGATACGCAGTATTTT. This gives the protein CASSEASTDTQYF.

The genes are TRBV30 and TRBJ1-2; D call uncertain. The germline V gene encodes CDR1 GTSNPN and CDR2 SVGIG (reference sequence). The V end lost 3 bases, the J end lost 8 bases, and 13 bases lay between the germline ends. This CDR3 region has 12 residues. The CDR3 coding sequence is TGTGCCTGGAGAGAGAATATCTACGGCTACACCTTC. It encodes CAWRENIYGYTF.

The CDR3 DNA sequence: TGTGCCAGCAGCTTCCGGGACAGGGTCCCCCTGAACACTGAAGCTTTCTTT. Residues: CASSFRDRVPLNTEAFF. The rearrangement links TRBV7-8 to TRBJ1-1; 9 bases line up with TRBD1. Per germline, CDR1 SGHVS and CDR2 FQNEAQ. The V and J ends lost 3 bases and 0 bases, in that order; junction bases with no gene match: 8. CDR3 length: 17 amino acids.

This chain connects TRBV7-2 to TRBJ2-7, with 8 nucleotides matching TRBD2. J lost 1 base, V lost 5 bases, and 7 bases had no gene match. Germline lookup yields CDR1 SGHTA and CDR2 FQGNSA. The CDR3 length is 15 residues. CDR3 sequence: CASSRLAGTSYEQYF. CDR3 nucleotides: TGTGCCAGCAGCAGATTAGCGGGGACTTCCTACGAGCAGTACTTC.

The V gene is TRBV4-1, the J gene TRBJ2-7, with TRBD1 matching over 7 bases. Trimming removed 4 bases from V and 3 bases from J; junction bases left unmatched: 3. The germline gives CDR1 MGHRA, CDR2 YSYEKL. The CDR3 sequence is 13 residues long. In nucleotides, the CDR3 is TGCGCCAGCAGCCGTGCAGGGGGCTACGAGCAGTACTTC. This sequence encodes CASSRAGGYEQYF.

This chain links TRBV5-1 with TRBJ2-2; TRBD1 aligns across 8 bases. CDR1 is SGHRS, CDR2 YFSETQ, per germline. This CDR3 spans 15 amino acids. Germline trimming cut 0 bases from V and 6 bases from J; bases unmatched to any gene: 4. The CDR3 nucleotides are TGCGCCAGCAGCTTGGGAGGACAGGGAGCCGGGGAGCTGTTTTTT. Protein product: CASSLGGQGAGELFF.

The J gene is TRBJ2-7, the V gene TRBV28, with 9 bases that match TRBD2. CDR3 length: 14 amino acids. The germline gives CDR1 MDHEN, CDR2 SYDVKM. V lost 10 bases and J lost 4; bases outside the gene matches: 11. CDR3 sequence reads: CATKHSSGTYEQYF. CDR3 in DNA: TGTGCCACCAAACACTCTAGCGGGACGTACGAGCAGTACTTC.

The chain is built from TRBV7-2 and TRBJ1-1, with D hard to call. CDR1 and CDR2 from the germline V gene are SGHTA and FQGNSA. V was pared by 7 bases and J by 0 bases, with 9 bases between. The CDR3 has 13 residues. The CDR3 sequence is CASNQALNTEAFF. The CDR3 nucleotides are TGTGCCAGCAATCAGGCATTGAACACTGAAGCTTTCTTT.

The V call is TRBV6-6, the J call TRBJ2-2; 12 bases map to TRBD1. With V trimmed by 6 bases and J by 7 bases, 9 bases remained unmatched. Germline CDR1 is MNHNY and CDR2 is SVGAGI (reference sequence). There are 16 residues in the CDR3. The CDR3 region has the DNA TGTGCCAGCAGAAGACCGGGGACAGGGGGCAGCGGGGAGCTGTTTTTT. It translates to CASRRPGTGGSGELFF.

J is TRBJ2-6 and V is TRBV2, with D possibly TRBD1 on 6 matching bases. CDR3 length: 19 residues. Deletions cut 5 bases from V and 0 bases from J, with 20 bases between. Germline CDR1 reads SNHLY; CDR2 reads FYNNEI. The DNA of the CDR3 is TGTGCCAGCAGTTCCGAAATTCGAGGGGGATACTCTGGGGCCAACGTCCTGACTTTC. It translates to CASSSEIRGGYSGANVLTF.

The J gene is TRBJ2-3, the V gene TRBV4-1; D is possibly TRBD2 (5 bases). This CDR3 is 18 amino acids long. CDR1 MGHRA and CDR2 YSYEKL come from the germline V gene. The V and J ends lost 1 base and 2 bases respectively, with 19 bases between them. The CDR3 loop is CASSQARGQAVATDTQYF. CDR3 bases: TGCGCCAGCAGCCAAGCCCGAGGGCAGGCCGTAGCCACAGATACGCAGTATTTT.

This chain links TRBV19 with TRBJ1-1; a possible D gene is TRBD1 (5 bases). Germline loops: CDR1 LNHDA, CDR2 SQIVND (reference sequence). The CDR3 runs 13 residues. V lost 11 bases and J 1 base, leaving 14 bases between the germline ends. CDR3 sequence: CAASRDRNTEAFF. Written as DNA, the CDR3 is TGTGCCGCTTCGAGAGACAGGAACACTGAAGCTTTCTTT.

This rearrangement joins TRBV6-5 to TRBJ2-5, with 7 positions matching TRBD1. The junction had 15 bases not matched to a gene; V was cut back by 4 bases and J by 7 bases. This CDR3 has 16 amino acids. The germline V gene encodes CDR1 MNHEY and CDR2 SVGAGI. Here the CDR3 reads CASSSQDREIEVTQYF. In DNA form, the CDR3 reads TGTGCCAGCAGTTCCCAAGACAGGGAGATCGAAGTGACCCAGTACTTC.

The chain links TRBV19 to TRBJ1-2; D is undetermined. Germline-derived CDR1 and CDR2 are LNHDA and SQIVND (reference sequence). This CDR3 is 13 amino acids long. Trimming removed 2 bases from V and 8 bases from J, with 12 bases in between. The DNA for the CDR3 is TGTGCCAGTAGTATAATATCTGGGAGGGGCTACACCTTC. Its protein product is CASSIISGRGYTF.

The V call is TRBV9, the J call TRBJ1-2, with D unclear. The CDR3 contains 14 residues. Germline V gene sequence: CDR1 SGDLS, CDR2 YYNGEE. V was shortened by 4 bases and J by 4 bases, with 14 bases between the two germline ends. In DNA form, the CDR3 reads TGTGCCAGCAGCCAAGATCCCGGTGGCTATGGCTACACCTTC. This gives the protein CASSQDPGGYGYTF.

This chain joins TRBV4-2 and TRBJ2-2; 9 nucleotides match TRBD1. Germline CDR1 LGHNA, CDR2 YNFKEQ. After removal of 4 bases from V and 5 bases from J, the junction contained 14 bases not matched to a gene. The CDR3 extends over 18 amino acids. CDR3 amino acids: CASSPFNPGQGPTGELFF. The CDR3 region has the DNA TGTGCCAGCAGCCCGTTCAATCCGGGACAGGGACCAACCGGGGAGCTGTTTTTT.

The chain recombines TRBV15 with TRBJ2-1; 10 bases map to TRBD1. The CDR3 runs 16 residues. The germline V gene has CDR1 LNHNV and CDR2 YYDKDF (reference sequence). The J segment lost 4 bases and the V segment lost 0 bases, leaving 3 bases of the junction unmatched. CDR3 region: CATSRDWDRGYNEQFF. Written as DNA, the CDR3 is TGTGCCACCAGCAGAGATTGGGACAGGGGTTACAATGAGCAGTTCTTC.

The rearrangement uses TRBV25-1 and TRBJ2-2; 8 bases line up with TRBD1. J lost 7 bases, V lost 6 bases, and 10 bases had no gene match. Germline V gene data show CDR1 as MGHDK and CDR2 as SYGVNS. The CDR3 runs 15 residues. The CDR3 here is CASSPDRGSGGELFF. As DNA, the CDR3 is TGTGCCAGCAGCCCCGACAGGGGATCTGGCGGGGAGCTGTTTTTT.

The chain recombines TRBV2 with TRBJ1-2; perhaps TRBD1 as D (5 bases). Germline V CDR1 and CDR2: SNHLY, FYNNEI. The CDR3 has 16 residues. V dropped 2 bases and J dropped 6 bases, with 19 bases sitting between them. The CDR3 DNA is TGTGCCAGCAGTGAAAGTGGTGGGGCCTCCCTCAATGGCTACACCTTC. Protein: CASSESGGASLNGYTF.

The chain links TRBV9 to TRBJ1-5, with D maybe TRBD1 (6 bases). Germline-derived CDR1 and CDR2 are SGDLS and YYNGEE. V was pared by 3 bases and J by 6 bases, with 10 bases between. The CDR3 contains 13 residues. The CDR3 reads CASSETGGQPQHF. The CDR3 coding sequence is TGTGCCAGCAGCGAGACAGGAGGTCAGCCCCAGCATTTT.